Given below is one TCR beta chain in context. What it binds is unknown. The CDR3 is 13 residues long. The data were taken from a study of blood T cells in healthy people across ages. Next came a second PCR, run for about 7 to 12 cycles, which used a sample-barcoded 5' primer along with a J-beta primer mix. Paired-end reads containing CDR3 totaled no fewer than 2.5 million for each sample. TCRdb redid the calling of the 5' RACE reads with MiXCR, one entry per CDR3 protein. The repertoire holds 1.5 million to 1.8 million distinct CDR3 sequences, less than 45% seen once, with approximately 4% in the top ten. Study-wide results and limits: Across the age range, TCR beta diversity per million T cells fell in a roughly linear way.

What was sequenced was blood. This chain links TRBV21-1 with TRBJ2-7; the tabulated D call, TRBD1, remains unverified against the DNA. TRBV21-1 is designated a pseudogene. The receptor was isolated from a young woman in good health. CDR3 sequence (DNA): TGTGCCAGCAGCAAAGGACAGGGGCCCGAGCAGTACTTC. Its protein product is CASSKGQGPEQYF.